Each of the 20 T cell receptor beta chains below was sequenced from the same sample in a study of T cell repertoires in cytomegalovirus infection. Using its own MiXCR run on the reads, TCRdb lists one record per CDR3 protein. The table has 340,000 or so distinct CDR3 sequences, around 25% seen once. These receptors lack a known antigen. The specimen was cultured PBMCs, collected from culture after CMV antigen stimulation. The receptors were sampled from a human donor in good health (CMV status not recorded). Some clones in this sample may be carry-over from other donors' samples.

The chain combines TRBV5-6 with TRBJ1-2, with D possibly TRBD1 on 6 matching bases. Trimming cost V 8 bases and J 4 bases, with 15 bases left between them. The germline V gene has CDR1 SGHDT and CDR2 YYEEEE. This CDR3 has 13 amino acids. Here the CDR3 reads CASKHREVYGYTF. The CDR3 DNA sequence: TGTGCCAGTAAACACAGGGAAGTCTATGGCTACACCTTC.

The chain joins TRBV6-1 to TRBJ2-3; 8 bases line up with TRBD2. CDR3 size: 15 residues. V lost 2 bases and J lost 5; bases outside the gene matches: 6. Germline lookup yields CDR1 MNHNS and CDR2 SASEGT. CDR3 sequence reads: CASSESGGRGDTQYF. The CDR3 nucleotides read TGTGCCAGCAGTGAAAGCGGGGGACGAGGAGATACGCAGTATTTT.

The table lists this clonotype with a few counts. The J gene is TRBJ2-1, the V gene TRBV6-2 or TRBV6-3; 9 bases fit TRBD1. CDR3 length equals 15 residues. Germline-derived CDR1 and CDR2 are MNHEY and SVGEGT. The CDR3, as DNA: TGTGCTACAGTGGCCCCGGGACAGGGTTTGTATGAGCAGTTCTTC. It is translated as CATVAPGQGLYEQFF.

This clonotype was counted a few times. The J gene is TRBJ1-1, the V gene TRBV5-1; D gene unclear. The CDR3 is made up of 15 amino acids. V was pared by 2 bases and J by 1 base, with 12 bases between. Germline lookup yields CDR1 SGHRS and CDR2 YFSETQ. The CDR3 sequence: CASSFNNPSNTEAFF. The CDR3 DNA follows: TGCGCCAGCAGCTTTAACAATCCGTCGAACACTGAAGCTTTCTTT.

The J gene is TRBJ2-3, the V gene TRBV18; D may be TRBD2 (6 bases). V lost 7 bases and J lost 6, with 17 bases in between. Germline V gene data show CDR1 as KGHSH and CDR2 as LQKENI. This CDR3 has 14 residues. The CDR3 coding sequence is TGTGCCAGCTTCACCGGTGCTAGCGCCGATACGCAGTATTTT. Amino acid sequence: CASFTGASADTQYF.

This clonotype was counted between two and nine times. The junction shows a germline mismatch at one end, possibly a read error. The chain couples TRBV18 to TRBJ2-7; TRBD2 might be the D (6 bases). Germline V gene sequence: CDR1 KGHSH, CDR2 LQKENI. This CDR3 has 15 amino acids. CDR3 in DNA: TGTGCTAGCTCACCAGTCGCGGGAAAGGGAGACGAGCAGTACTTC. It encodes CASSPVAGKGDEQYF.

The chain employs TRBV19 and TRBJ2-2; D is uncertain. This CDR3 is built from 14 residues. The V gene lost 3 bases and the J gene lost 6 bases, with 11 bases spanning the gap. Per germline, CDR1 LNHDA and CDR2 SQIVND (reference sequence). The CDR3 region is CASSISGVAGELFF. CDR3 coding DNA: TGTGCCAGTAGTATTAGTGGGGTCGCCGGGGAGCTGTTTTTT.

The table lists this clonotype with a few counts. The rearrangement joins TRBV25-1 to TRBJ2-3; 8 bases line up with TRBD2. The length of the CDR3 is 16 residues. Germline V gene sequence: CDR1 MGHDK, CDR2 SYGVNS. After removal of 3 bases from V and 0 bases from J, the junction contained 5 bases not matched to a gene. Here the CDR3 reads CASSDGVAGSTDTQYF. The CDR3 coding sequence is TGTGCCAGCAGTGATGGAGTAGCGGGAAGCACAGATACGCAGTATTTT.

This clonotype was counted only a few times. J is TRBJ2-2 and V is TRBV12-5; 8 positions match TRBD1. Germline lookup yields CDR1 LGHNT and CDR2 FRNRAP. The CDR3 contains 15 residues. V lost 0 bases to trimming and J lost 7 bases; unmatched junction nucleotides: 4. CDR3 sequence reads: CASGLVQGAYGELFF. In DNA form, the CDR3 reads TGTGCTAGTGGTTTGGTGCAGGGGGCGTACGGGGAGCTGTTTTTT.

This clonotype was picked up many times. The V and J genes are TRBV7-9 and TRBJ1-2, with 7 positions matching TRBD1. The CDR3 has 15 amino acids. V dropped 5 bases and J dropped 4; count of bases not matched to a gene: 10. In germline, CDR1 is SEHNR, CDR2 FQNEAQ (reference sequence). The CDR3 is CASSATGNRGYGYTF. CDR3 nucleotides: TGTGCCAGCAGCGCGACAGGGAATAGGGGCTATGGCTACACCTTC. Full variable domain (missing parts from reference TRBV7-9 and TRBJ1-2): DTGVSQNPRHKITKRGQNVTFRCDPISEHNRLYWYRQTLGQGPEFLTYFQNEAQLEKSRLLSDRFSAERPKGSFSTLEIQRTEQGDSAMYLCASSATGNRGYGYTFGSGTRLTVV.

This clonotype has only a few counts. The chain couples TRBV7-9 to TRBJ2-7, with D hard to call. CDR3 length: 12 amino acids. Trimming took 2 bases from V and 2 from J, leaving 4 bases between them. The germline V gene encodes CDR1 SEHNR and CDR2 FQNEAQ (reference sequence). The CDR3: CASSLIPYEQYV. The CDR3 DNA is TGTGCCAGCAGCTTAATTCCCTACGAGCAGTACGTC.

The chain is built from TRBV7-4 and TRBJ1-2; D ambiguous. CDR1 and CDR2 (germline): SGHVT, SQSDAQ. The CDR3 sequence is 14 residues long. V shed 3 bases and J shed 6 bases, with 14 bases lying between them. The CDR3 reads CASSFSFGPNGYTF. The CDR3, as DNA: TGTGCCAGCAGCTTTTCGTTCGGACCGAATGGCTACACCTTC.

This clonotype was seen ten or more times. The chain employs TRBV9 and TRBJ2-3; tentatively, D is TRBD2 (5 bases). V lost 0 bases, J lost 5 bases, and 13 bases lay in between. This CDR3 comprises 15 residues. Germline lookup yields CDR1 SGDLS and CDR2 YYNGEE. CDR3 loop: CASSVDEGLLDTQYF. CDR3 bases: TGTGCCAGCAGCGTAGATGAGGGCTTACTAGATACGCAGTATTTT.

This clonotype was observed a few times. This rearrangement joins TRBV6-1 to TRBJ2-3, with TRBD1 matching 7 bases. This CDR3 is built from 15 residues. Germline V gene lookup returns CDR1 MNHNS and CDR2 SASEGT. With 6 bases clipped from V and 0 bases from J, the junction kept 6 bases outside the gene matches. The CDR3 nucleotides are TGTGCCAGCAGGACAGGGATCCTTAGCACAGATACGCAGTATTTT. This encodes CASRTGILSTDTQYF.

This clonotype has more than one count but fewer than ten. The chain recombines TRBV6-8 with TRBJ1-1; weak D call: TRBD1 (5 bases). Germline lookup yields CDR1 MNHGY and CDR2 SAAAGT. The germline V and J ends were trimmed by 4 bases and 7 bases, with 16 bases remaining between them. The CDR3 runs 14 residues. The CDR3 nucleotides are TGTGCCAGCAGTTTGGGGACGCAGGGTAATGAAGCTTTCTTT. Translated, it gives CASSLGTQGNEAFF.

This clonotype was seen at least ten times. The gene calls are TRBV7-2 and TRBJ2-3, with TRBD2 as a possible D gene (5 bases). The V gene's germline CDR1 is SGHTA and CDR2 FQGNSA. CDR3 length: 15 residues. Trimming took 1 base from V and 0 from J, leaving 8 bases between them. The CDR3 bases are TGTGCCAGCAGCTTAGGAGGGCTCAGCACAGATACGCAGTATTTT. Protein: CASSLGGLSTDTQYF.

This clonotype was recorded a few times. V is TRBV12-3 or TRBV12-4 and J is TRBJ1-2; 7 bases are a match to TRBD1. The V gene end was trimmed by 7 bases and the J gene end by 8 bases; junction bases not matched to a gene: 10. This CDR3 spans 13 amino acids. DNA for the CDR3: TGTGCCAGCACTCCAGACAGGGAGAACGGCTACACCTTC. Protein sequence: CASTPDRENGYTF.

The genes are TRBV11-2 and TRBJ1-5; D gene ambiguous. Germline V gene lookup returns CDR1 SGHAT and CDR2 FQNNGV. This CDR3 is 15 amino acids long. V lost 0 bases and J lost 7, with 13 bases in between. The CDR3 is CASSLDLGFGQPQHF. The DNA for the CDR3 is TGTGCCAGCAGCTTAGATCTAGGTTTTGGACAGCCCCAGCATTTT. The full variable domain, rest sourced from reference TRBV11-2 and TRBJ1-5, is EAGVAQSPRYKIIEKRQSVAFWCNPISGHATLYWYQQILGQGPKLLIQFQNNGVVDDSQLPKDRFSAERLKGVDSTLKIQPAKLEDSAVYLCASSLDLGFGQPQHFGDGTRLSIL.

The chain uses TRBV7-2 and TRBJ1-1; D gene ambiguous. CDR3 length equals 14 residues. V lost 5 bases to trimming and J lost 5 bases, with 15 bases between them. Looked up from germline, CDR1 is SGHTA and CDR2 is FQGNSA. CDR3 protein: CASSKPLGNTEAFF. The CDR3 DNA reads as TGTGCCAGCAGCAAACCCTTGGGAAATACTGAAGCTTTCTTT.

This clonotype was seen a few times. The chain uses TRBV4-1 and TRBJ1-1; 9 positions match TRBD1. This CDR3 spans 15 amino acids. The germline CDR1 and CDR2 sequences are MGHRA and YSYEKL. Trimming removed 4 bases from V and 7 bases from J; junction bases left unmatched: 10. In nucleotides, the CDR3 is TGCGCCAGCAGCCTACGGACAGGGGCTTCGAGTGAAGCTTTCTTT. This gives the protein CASSLRTGASSEAFF.